This T cell receptor (beta chain) originates from a study of cytomegalovirus exposure and HLA in healthy donors. The germline CDR1 and CDR2 sequences are GTSNPN and SVGIG (reference sequence). V lost 1 base, J lost 5 bases, and 9 bases stayed unmatched. The CDR3 spans 15 residues. On this clone itself: Its cognate antigen is unknown.

Study-level findings and limits: In a later analysis, V- and J-gene trimming of beta chains associated with a DCLRE1C missense variant, replicated independently. Within the data, a cluster of highly shared sequence variants was likely a sequencing artifact. In a later analysis, at a false discovery rate of 0.05, roughly 18,000 TCR beta sequences were associated with HLA alleles. Earlier analysis looked at TCR beta V segments, and most were productive about 87% or about 30% of the time.

Vbeta (60) and Jbeta (13) primers were used in the PCR. Sequenced by immunoSEQ multiplex PCR; TCRdb stores in-frame clones only, minus some. The table shows about 160,000 clones, with over 70% occurring only once. The sequence came from a man aged 50 to 60 in good health and CMV-seropositive. This chain connects TRBV30 to TRBJ2-7, with 9 nucleotides matching TRBD2. The material sequenced was PBMCs. The CDR3 loop reads CAWSANAGGPHEQYF. DNA of the CDR3: TGTGCCTGGAGTGCCAACGCGGGAGGGCCCCACGAGCAGTACTTC.